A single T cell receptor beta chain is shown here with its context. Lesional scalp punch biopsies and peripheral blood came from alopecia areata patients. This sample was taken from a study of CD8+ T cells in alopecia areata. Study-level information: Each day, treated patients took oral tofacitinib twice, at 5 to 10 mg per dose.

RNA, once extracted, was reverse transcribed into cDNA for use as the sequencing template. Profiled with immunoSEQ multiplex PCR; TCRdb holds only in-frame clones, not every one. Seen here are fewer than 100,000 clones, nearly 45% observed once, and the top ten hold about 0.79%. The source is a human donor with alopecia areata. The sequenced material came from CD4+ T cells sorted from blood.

CDR3 sequence: CASSLSQGVVETQYF. The CDR3 bases are TGTGCCAGCAGCTTAAGCCAGGGAGTAGTGGAGACCCAGTACTTC. This chain links TRBV5-6 with TRBJ2-5; D may match TRBD1 or TRBD2 (5 bases each). The CDR3 is made up of 15 amino acids. Germline CDR1 is SGHDT and CDR2 is YYEEEE. The V end was cut by 2 bases, the J end by 5 bases, with 16 bases between.